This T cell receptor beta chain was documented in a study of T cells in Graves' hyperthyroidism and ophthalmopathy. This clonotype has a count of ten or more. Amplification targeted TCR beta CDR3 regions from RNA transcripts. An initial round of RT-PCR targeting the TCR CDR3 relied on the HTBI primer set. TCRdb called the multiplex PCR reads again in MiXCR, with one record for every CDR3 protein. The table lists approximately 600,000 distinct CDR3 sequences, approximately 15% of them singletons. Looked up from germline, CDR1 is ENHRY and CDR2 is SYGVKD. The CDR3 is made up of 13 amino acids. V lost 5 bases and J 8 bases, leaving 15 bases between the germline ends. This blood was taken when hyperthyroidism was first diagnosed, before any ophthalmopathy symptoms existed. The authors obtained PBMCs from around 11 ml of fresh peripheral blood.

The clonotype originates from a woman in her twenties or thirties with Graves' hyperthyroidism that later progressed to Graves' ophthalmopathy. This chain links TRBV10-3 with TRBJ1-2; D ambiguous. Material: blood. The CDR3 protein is CAISPRPEGGYTF. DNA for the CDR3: TGTGCCATCAGTCCGAGGCCTGAAGGGGGCTACACCTTC.